Below, 10 T cell receptor beta chains from the same sample are listed, as sequenced in a study of shared clonotypes between healthy human individuals (dated by TCRdb to about 2020). The library was produced with the immunoSEQ multiplex PCR assay. The immuneACCESS repertoire file appears here via TCRdb, limited to in-frame rearrangements. These files lack a portion of the clones; in checked studies, under half of the deficit traces to unresolved V genes, and the cause of the others is not known. The table for this sample lists some 580,000 clones; almost 97% of them were counted only once. Jointly, the top ten make up roughly 0.05% of the sample. The specimen sequenced was naive CD4+ T cells sorted from blood. What this sample's cell subset or site label stands for: CD45RA+ positively selected. The receptors originated from a woman in her twenties or thirties in good health.

V is TRBV6-6 and J is TRBJ2-1; D gene ambiguous. V dropped 0 bases and J dropped 6 bases, with 9 bases sitting between them. This CDR3 has 14 amino acids. Germline CDR1 is MNHNY and CDR2 is SVGAGI (reference sequence). The CDR3 sequence: CASSYSVAGNEQFF. The CDR3 nucleotides read TGTGCCAGCAGTTACTCCGTGGCTGGCAATGAGCAGTTCTTC.

The rearrangement links TRBV19 to TRBJ1-3; no clear D. Germline CDR1 LNHDA, CDR2 SQIVND (reference sequence). V dropped 6 bases and J dropped 4 bases, with 19 bases sitting between them. The CDR3 totals 16 residues. The CDR3 spells CASSKGAPLPGNTIYF. The CDR3, as DNA: TGTGCCAGTAGCAAGGGAGCCCCTCTCCCCGGAAACACCATATATTTT.

Only one count was recorded for this clone. The chain joins TRBV6-1 to TRBJ2-7; 9 bases are a match to TRBD1. With V trimmed by 8 bases and J by 6 bases, 11 bases remained unmatched. There are 14 residues in the CDR3. From germline, CDR1 is MNHNS and CDR2 SASEGT. The DNA of the CDR3 is TGTGCCAGCCTCCCAACAGGGGGCGTCTCCGAGCAGTACTTC. This encodes CASLPTGGVSEQYF.

J is TRBJ2-7 and V is TRBV4-1; D could derive from TRBD1 or TRBD2 (5 bases each). The V end lost 0 bases, the J end lost 3 bases, and 15 bases lay between the germline ends. The CDR3 is 16 residues long. Germline V lookup: CDR1 MGHRA, CDR2 YSYEKL. The chain's CDR3 is CASSQDMLGPSYEQYF. The DNA of the CDR3 is TGCGCCAGCAGCCAAGATATGTTGGGACCCAGCTACGAGCAGTACTTC.

The chain joins TRBV5-1 to TRBJ1-6; D remains ambiguous. V gave up 0 bases and J gave up 8 bases, with 12 bases separating them. In germline, CDR1 is SGHRS, CDR2 YFSETQ. This CDR3 has 15 residues. CDR3 loop: CASSLAEGVDSPLHF. CDR3 DNA sequence: TGCGCCAGCAGCTTGGCGGAGGGAGTAGATTCACCCCTCCACTTT. The full variable domain, completed using reference TRBV5-1 and TRBJ1-6, is KAGVTQTPRYLIKTRGQQVTLSCSPISGHRSVSWYQQTPGQGLQFLFEYFSETQRNKGNFPGRFSGRQFSNSRSEMNVSTLELGDSALYLCASSLAEGVDSPLHFGNGTRLTVT.

The chain joins TRBV13 to TRBJ2-7; 7 bases line up with TRBD2. Germline V gives CDR1 PRHDT, CDR2 FYEKMQ (reference sequence). This CDR3 is 14 amino acids long. J gave up 5 bases and V 0 bases, and 4 bases lay outside the gene matches. CDR3 nucleotides: TGTGCCAGCAGCTTAGGCCAAGGGAGGGACGAGCAGTACTTC. Its translation is CASSLGQGRDEQYF.

The J gene is TRBJ1-1, the V gene TRBV28, with 7 bases identical to TRBD1. Germline-derived CDR1 and CDR2 are MDHEN and SYDVKM. CDR3 size: 15 residues. The V gene end was trimmed by 5 bases and the J gene end by 2 bases; junction bases not matched to a gene: 8. CDR3: CASSIIQGLNTEAFF. The DNA for the CDR3 is TGTGCCAGCAGTATAATACAGGGGTTAAACACTGAAGCTTTCTTT.

CDR3 amino acids: CASSPEGISYEQYF. CDR3 in DNA: TGTGCCAGCAGCCCCGAGGGCATCTCCTACGAGCAGTACTTC. V usage is TRBV4-2 and J usage is TRBJ2-7; possible D gene TRBD2, 5 bases. Germline CDR1 reads LGHNA; CDR2 reads YNFKEQ. Trimming took 4 bases from V and 0 from J, leaving 10 bases between them. This CDR3 contains 14 residues.

This clone was detected once. The identical CDR3 is also encoded by other nucleotide sequences in the sample. V and J are TRBV27 and TRBJ2-7, with D uncertain. V shed 4 bases and J shed 3 bases, with 7 bases lying between them. Germline loops: CDR1 MNHEY, CDR2 SMNVEV (reference sequence). CDR3 length: 12 residues. The CDR3 DNA reads as TGTGCCAGCAGTTCCAGTCTCTACGAGCAGTACTTC. This gives the protein CASSSSLYEQYF.

The rearrangement uses TRBV29-1 and TRBJ2-7; 11 bases match TRBD2. This CDR3 contains 15 residues. Germline assignment: CDR1 SQVTM and CDR2 ANQGSEA. The ends lost 5 bases at V and 5 bases at J; junction bases unmatched: 11. CDR3 sequence (DNA): TGCAGCGTTTCTCGGCTAGCGGGAGGCGAGAACGAGCAGTACTTC. As protein: CSVSRLAGGENEQYF.